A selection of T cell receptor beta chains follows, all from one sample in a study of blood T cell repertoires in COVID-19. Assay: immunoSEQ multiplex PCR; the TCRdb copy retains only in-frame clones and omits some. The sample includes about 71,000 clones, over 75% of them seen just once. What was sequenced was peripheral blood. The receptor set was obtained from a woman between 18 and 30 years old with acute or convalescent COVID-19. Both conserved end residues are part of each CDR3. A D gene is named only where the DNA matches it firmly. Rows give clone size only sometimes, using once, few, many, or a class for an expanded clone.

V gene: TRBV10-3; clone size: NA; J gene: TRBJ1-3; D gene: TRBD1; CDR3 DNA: TGTGCCATCAGTGTCGGGACAGGGTCCGGAAACACCATATATTTT; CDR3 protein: CAISVGTGSGNTIYF
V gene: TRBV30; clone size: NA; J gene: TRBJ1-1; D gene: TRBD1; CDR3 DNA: TGTGCTTGTCGAGCGGGGACAGGGACTGAAGCTTTCTTT; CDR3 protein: CACRAGTGTEAFF
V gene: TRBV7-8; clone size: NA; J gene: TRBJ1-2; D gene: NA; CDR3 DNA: TGTGCCAGCAGCTCCCAGGGGATCTCCTATGGCTACACCTTC; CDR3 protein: CASSSQGISYGYTF
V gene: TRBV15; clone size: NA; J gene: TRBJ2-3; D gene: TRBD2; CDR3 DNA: TGTGCCACCAGCGGTAGACTAGCTCGCACAGATACGCAGTATTTT; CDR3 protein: CATSGRLARTDTQYF
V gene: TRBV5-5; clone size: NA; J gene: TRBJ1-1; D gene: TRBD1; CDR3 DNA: TGTGCCAGCAGCCCAACAGGGGTCGGCACTGAAGCTTTCTTT; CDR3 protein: CASSPTGVGTEAFF
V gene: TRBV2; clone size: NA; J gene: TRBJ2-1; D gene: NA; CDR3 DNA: TGTGCCAGCAGCCTCGATGCGGGTGAGCAGTTCTTC; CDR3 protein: CASSLDAGEQFF
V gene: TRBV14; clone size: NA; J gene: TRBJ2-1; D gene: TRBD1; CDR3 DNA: TGTGCCAGCAGCCAAAGACAGGGATTTTACAATGAGCAGTTCTTC; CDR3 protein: CASSQRQGFYNEQFF
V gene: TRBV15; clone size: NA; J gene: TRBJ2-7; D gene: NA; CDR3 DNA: TGTGCCACCAGCGAAAGCAGGGGGGAAACCTACGAGCAGTACTTC; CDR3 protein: CATSESRGETYEQYF
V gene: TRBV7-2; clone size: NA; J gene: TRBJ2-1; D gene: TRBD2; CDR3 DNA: TGTGCCAGCAGCTTTAGCGGGGTCTCCTACAATGAGCAGTTCTTC; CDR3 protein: CASSFSGVSYNEQFF
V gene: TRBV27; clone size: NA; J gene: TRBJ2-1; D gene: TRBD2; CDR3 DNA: TGTGCCAGCAGTTTATTATTCCCCGGACTAGCGGGTCTAAGCTCCTACAATGAGCAGTTCTTC; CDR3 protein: CASSLLFPGLAGLSSYNEQFF
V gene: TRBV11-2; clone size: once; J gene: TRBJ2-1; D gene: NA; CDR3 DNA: TGTGCCAGCAGCACTTTAGCTCTGTCCAATGAGCAGTTCTTC; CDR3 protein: CASSTLALSNEQFF
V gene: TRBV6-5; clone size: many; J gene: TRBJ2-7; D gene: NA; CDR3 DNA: TGTGCCAGCAGTTACTCGGAGGGCTACGAGCAGTACTTC; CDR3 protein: CASSYSEGYEQYF
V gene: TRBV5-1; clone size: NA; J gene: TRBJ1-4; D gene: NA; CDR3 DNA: TGCGCCAGCAGCTCCCAAGGGGGGGGACATGAAAAACTGTTTTTT; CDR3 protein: CASSSQGGGHEKLFF
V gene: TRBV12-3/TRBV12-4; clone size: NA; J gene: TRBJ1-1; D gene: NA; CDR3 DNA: TGTGCCAGCAGTTTTGGAGGGTTCACTGAAGCTTTCTTT; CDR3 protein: CASSFGGFTEAFF
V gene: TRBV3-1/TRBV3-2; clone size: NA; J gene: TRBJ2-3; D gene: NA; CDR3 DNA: TGTGCCAGCAGCCAAAAGTTTTGGCAGGGTGTCCCAGATACGCAGTATTTT; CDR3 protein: CASSQKFWQGVPDTQYF
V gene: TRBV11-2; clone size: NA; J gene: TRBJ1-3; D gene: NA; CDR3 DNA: TGTGCCAGCAGCTTAGCAGGGTTGACGGGTGGAAACACCATATATTTT; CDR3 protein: CASSLAGLTGGNTIYF
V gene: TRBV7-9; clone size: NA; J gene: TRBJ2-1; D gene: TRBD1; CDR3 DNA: TGTGCCAGCAGCTGGACAGGGGGCAGGTACAATGAGCAGTTCTTC; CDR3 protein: CASSWTGGRYNEQFF
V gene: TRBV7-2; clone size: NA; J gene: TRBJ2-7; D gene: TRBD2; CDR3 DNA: TGTGCCAGCAGCTTAGTCCCGGGGGGGGGCTACGAGCAGTACTTC; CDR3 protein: CASSLVPGGGYEQYF
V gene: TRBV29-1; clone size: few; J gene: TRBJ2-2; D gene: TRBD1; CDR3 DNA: TGCAGCGTCGGACAGGGCGGGGAGCTGTTTTTT; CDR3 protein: CSVGQGGELFF
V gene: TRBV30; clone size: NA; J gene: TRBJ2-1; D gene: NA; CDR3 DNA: TGTGCCTGGAATGGGGCCGGTGGGGGGACCTACAATGAGCAGTTCTTC; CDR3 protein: CAWNGAGGGTYNEQFF
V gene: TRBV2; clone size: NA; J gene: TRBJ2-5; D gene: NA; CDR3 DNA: TGTGCCAGCAGTGAAGCTGTTGGAGGGGCCGAGACCCAGTACTTC; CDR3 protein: CASSEAVGGAETQYF
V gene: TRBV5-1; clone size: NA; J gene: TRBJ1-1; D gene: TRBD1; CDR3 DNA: TGCGCCAGCAGCCGGGACAGCCTGAGGACTGAAGCTTTCTTT; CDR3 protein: CASSRDSLRTEAFF
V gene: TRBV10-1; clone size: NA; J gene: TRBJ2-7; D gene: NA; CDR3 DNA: TGCGCCAGCAGTCAGACCTCTTCTGGAGGCGAGCAGTACTTC; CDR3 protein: CASSQTSSGGEQYF
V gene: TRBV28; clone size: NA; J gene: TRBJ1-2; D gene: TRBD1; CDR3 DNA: TGTGCCAGCAGTAGGGGACAGGGGAGGGATGGCTACACCTTC; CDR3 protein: CASSRGQGRDGYTF
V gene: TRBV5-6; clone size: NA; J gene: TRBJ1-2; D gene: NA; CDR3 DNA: TGTGCCAGCAGCCAGACAGTATATGGCTACACCTTC; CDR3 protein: CASSQTVYGYTF
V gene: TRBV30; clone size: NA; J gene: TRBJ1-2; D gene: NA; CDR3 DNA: TGTGCCTGGAGTGTACAGCGGAAGGTGATAGATGGCTACACCTTC; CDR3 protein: CAWSVQRKVIDGYTF
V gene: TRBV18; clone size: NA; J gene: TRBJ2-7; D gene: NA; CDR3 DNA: TGTGCCAGCTCATCCCGGGACACAGCCTACGAGCAGTACTTC; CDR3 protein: CASSSRDTAYEQYF
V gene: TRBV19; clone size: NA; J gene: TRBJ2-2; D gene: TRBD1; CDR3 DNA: TGTGCCAGTAGTCCCGGGACAGCCACCGGGGAGCTGTTTTTT; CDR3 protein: CASSPGTATGELFF
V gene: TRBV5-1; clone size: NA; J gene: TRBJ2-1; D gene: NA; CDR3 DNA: TGCGCCAGCAGCTTGGCGGGAACCAATGAGCAGTTCTTC; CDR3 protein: CASSLAGTNEQFF
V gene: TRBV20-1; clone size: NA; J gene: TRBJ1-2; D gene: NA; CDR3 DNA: TGCAGTGCTAGTATAGAGGCGACGACCTATGGCTACACCTTC; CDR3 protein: CSASIEATTYGYTF
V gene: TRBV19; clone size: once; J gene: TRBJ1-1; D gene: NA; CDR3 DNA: TGTGCCAGTAGTATTAGGGCCAGGGGCATTGGAGTGAACACTGAAGCTTTCTTT; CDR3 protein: CASSIRARGIGVNTEAFF
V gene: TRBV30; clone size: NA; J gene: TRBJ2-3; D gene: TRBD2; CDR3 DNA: TGTGCCTGGAGTGTAAAGCGGGGGGGCTCTAGCACAGATACGCAGTATTTT; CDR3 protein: CAWSVKRGGSSTDTQYF
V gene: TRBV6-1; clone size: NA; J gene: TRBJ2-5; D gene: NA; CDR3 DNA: TGTGCCAGCAGTGACCTCTGGAACAGACAAGAGACCCAGTACTTC; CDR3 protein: CASSDLWNRQETQYF
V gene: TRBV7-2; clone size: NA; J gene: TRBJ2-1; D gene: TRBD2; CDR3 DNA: TGTGCCAGCAGCTTAAAGGGTTCCGGGGGGGATGAGCAGTTCTTC; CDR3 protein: CASSLKGSGGDEQFF
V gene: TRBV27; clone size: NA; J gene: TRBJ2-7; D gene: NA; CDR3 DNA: TGTGCCAGCAGTTTATACAGGTCCTCCTACGAGCAGTACTTC; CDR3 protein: CASSLYRSSYEQYF
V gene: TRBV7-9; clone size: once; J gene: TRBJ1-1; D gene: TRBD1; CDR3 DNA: TGTGCCAGCAGGACAGGGACACACACTGAAGCTTTCTTT; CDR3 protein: CASRTGTHTEAFF
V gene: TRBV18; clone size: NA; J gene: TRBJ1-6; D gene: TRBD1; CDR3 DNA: TGTGCCAGCTCCCGTTTGGAGGGGGCGAATTCACCCCTCCACTTT; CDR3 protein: CASSRLEGANSPLHF
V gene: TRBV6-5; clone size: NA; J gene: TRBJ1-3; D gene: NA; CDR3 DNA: TGTGCCAGCAGTTACTCACAGGGCAGCTCTGGAAACACCATATATTTT; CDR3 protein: CASSYSQGSSGNTIYF
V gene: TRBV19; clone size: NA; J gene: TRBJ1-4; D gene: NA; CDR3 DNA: TGTGCCAGTAGTATTGCGGGGTTCGGTGAAAAACTGTTTTTT; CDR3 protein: CASSIAGFGEKLFF
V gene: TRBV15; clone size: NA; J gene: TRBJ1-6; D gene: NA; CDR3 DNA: TGTGCCACCAGCAGTACCCGGGTTCGAAATTCACCCCTCCACTTT; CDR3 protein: CATSSTRVRNSPLHF
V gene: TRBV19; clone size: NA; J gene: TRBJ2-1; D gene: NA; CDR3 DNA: TGTGCCAGTAGTGCGCGGGGGCCTGCCTTAAAGTACAATGAGCAGTTCTTC; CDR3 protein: CASSARGPALKYNEQFF
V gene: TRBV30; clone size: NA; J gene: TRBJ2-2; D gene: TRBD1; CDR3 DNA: TGTGCCTGGAGTGTTTTACAGGGGGCCGGGGAGCTGTTTTTT; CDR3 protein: CAWSVLQGAGELFF